This T cell receptor (beta chain) was captured by sequencing in a study of T cell clonality in common variable immunodeficiency. The CDR3 runs 13 residues. The germline V and J ends were trimmed by 2 bases and 1 base, with 7 bases remaining between them. Germline V CDR1 and CDR2: SQVTM, ANQGSEA. TCRdb's table, derived via immunoSEQ multiplex PCR, lists solely in-frame clones and lacks some. The sample has 40,000 to 55,000 clones, none seen only once. This clone showed up many times. The antigen remains undetermined. The read gets to within 3 residues of the CDR3 end, and the germline J gene fills in the rest. Study findings and constraints: Common variable immunodeficiency TCR beta sequences reportedly had fewer deletions and N-nucleotide insertions.

The sequenced material came from peripheral blood mononuclear cells. This chain joins TRBV29-1 and TRBJ2-3; D is uncertain. The sequence was obtained from a person aged 18 to 70 in good health. The part of the CDR3 DNA that was read is TGCAGCGTTGAAATAGTACGCACAGATACG. Translating gives CSVEIVRTDT. The entire CDR3 sequence reads CSVEIVRTDTQYF.